This entry lists 22 T cell receptor beta chains sequenced from one sample in a study of blood T cell repertoires in COVID-19. Measured with immunoSEQ multiplex PCR; TCRdb has only the in-frame clones, and not every one. The table has about 36,000 clones, 90% seen once; the top ten hold around 5%. The sample was peripheral blood. All receptors derive from a human donor in a cohort sampled during active COVID-19.

The chain couples TRBV6-6 to TRBJ2-5; 12 bases map to TRBD2. The CDR3 has 15 amino acids. With V trimmed by 5 bases and J by 6 bases, 7 bases remained unmatched. From germline, CDR1 is MNHNY and CDR2 SVGAGI (reference sequence). The CDR3 is CASSAQTSGRKTQYF. The CDR3 DNA reads as TGTGCCAGCAGTGCTCAGACTAGCGGGAGAAAGACCCAGTACTTC.

J is TRBJ2-3 and V is TRBV19, with 9 nucleotides matching TRBD2. The ends lost 3 bases at V and 3 bases at J; junction bases unmatched: 7. The CDR3 runs 16 residues. Germline V lookup: CDR1 LNHDA, CDR2 SQIVND (reference sequence). CDR3 loop: CASSIWSSGRTDTQYF. The CDR3 bases are TGTGCCAGTAGTATTTGGTCAAGCGGGAGGACAGATACGCAGTATTTT. The entire variable domain, with the rest obtained from reference TRBV19 and TRBJ2-3, is as follows: DGGITQSPKYLFRKEGQNVTLSCEQNLNHDAMYWYRQDPGQGLRLIYYSQIVNDFQKGDIAEGYSVSREKKESFPLTVTSAQKNPTAFYLCASSIWSSGRTDTQYFGPGTRLTVL.

V and J are TRBV18 and TRBJ2-1; D remains ambiguous. Germline assignment: CDR1 KGHSH and CDR2 LQKENI. The CDR3 spans 14 residues. V was trimmed by 6 bases and J by 0 bases, leaving 9 bases between them. The CDR3 DNA is TGTGCCAGCTCGGCGTCTAGCTCCTACAATGAGCAGTTCTTC. Encoded protein: CASSASSSYNEQFF.

The chain couples TRBV19 to TRBJ2-7, with a tentative D call TRBD1 (5 bases). Per the germline V gene, CDR1 is LNHDA and CDR2 is SQIVND (reference sequence). The ends were cut back, 3 bases at V and 5 bases at J, with 17 bases in the middle. This CDR3 is built from 15 residues. In DNA, the CDR3 is TGTGCCAGTAGTATGGCCAGGGCGTCATTAAACGAGCAGTACTTC. Translating gives CASSMARASLNEQYF.

The chain has TRBV27 and TRBJ2-3, with 9 bases that match TRBD2. The germline V gene encodes CDR1 MNHEY and CDR2 SMNVEV (reference sequence). CDR3 size: 15 residues. The V gene end was trimmed by 3 bases and the J gene end by 3 bases; junction bases not matched to a gene: 4. The CDR3 DNA sequence: TGTGCCAGCAGTTTGCGGGAGGGCCTTACAGATACGCAGTATTTT. It codes for CASSLREGLTDTQYF.

The chain uses TRBV6-5 and TRBJ1-1; 7 nucleotides agree with TRBD1. CDR3 length: 14 amino acids. Germline assignment: CDR1 MNHEY and CDR2 SVGAGI. The V and J ends lost 7 bases and 1 base, in that order; junction bases with no gene match: 6. CDR3 sequence (DNA): TGTGCCAGCACTAACACAGGGGCGAACACTGAAGCTTTCTTT. Amino acids: CASTNTGANTEAFF.

The rearrangement uses TRBV27 and TRBJ2-5; TRBD2 agrees at 8 bases. V shed 6 bases and J 5 bases; nucleotides not matched to a gene: 8. The CDR3 covers 14 residues. Looked up from germline, CDR1 is MNHEY and CDR2 is SMNVEV (reference sequence). The CDR3 region is CASRGAGVGETQYF. The DNA of the CDR3 is TGTGCCAGCAGGGGAGCGGGAGTGGGGGAGACCCAGTACTTC.

The chain recombines TRBV28 with TRBJ1-2, with TRBD1 identical over 7 bases. There are 12 residues in the CDR3. V shed 5 bases, J shed 7 bases, and the junction held 4 bases outside the gene matches. CDR1 MDHEN and CDR2 SYDVKM come from the germline V gene. The CDR3 nucleotides read TGTGCCAGCAGTACTGCAGGGGGTGGCTACACCTTC. Residues: CASSTAGGGYTF.

Only one count was recorded for this clone. The rearrangement uses TRBV19 and TRBJ2-6; TRBD2 agrees at 7 bases. Germline CDR1 and CDR2: LNHDA and SQIVND (reference sequence). V was pared by 0 bases and J by 0 bases, with 2 bases of the junction left unmatched. CDR3 size: 17 residues. The CDR3 is CASSIEGRGSGANVLTF. In DNA, the CDR3 is TGTGCCAGTAGTATAGAGGGGAGGGGCTCTGGGGCCAACGTCCTGACTTTC.

The chain recombines TRBV6-5 with TRBJ2-5, with D possibly being TRBD1 (6 bases). The CDR3 extends over 14 amino acids. Germline V gene data show CDR1 as MNHEY and CDR2 as SVGAGI. V lost 6 bases and J lost 1, with 12 bases in between. The CDR3 sequence is CASRGQLTQETQYF. The CDR3 coding sequence is TGTGCCAGCAGAGGACAGCTAACCCAAGAGACCCAGTACTTC.

The chain combines TRBV30 with TRBJ1-3; tentatively, D is TRBD1 (5 bases). CDR3 length equals 14 residues. The V end was cut by 5 bases, the J end by 4 bases, with 15 bases between. The germline V gene has CDR1 GTSNPN and CDR2 SVGIG (reference sequence). The CDR3 sequence: CAWGLQGGGNTIYF. CDR3 nucleotide sequence: TGTGCCTGGGGACTGCAGGGAGGAGGAAACACCATATATTTT.

The chain combines TRBV18 with TRBJ2-3, with 13 bases identical to TRBD2. The germline CDR1 and CDR2 sequences are KGHSH and LQKENI. The CDR3 is 16 residues long. V gave up 0 bases and J gave up 7 bases; unmatched junction bases: 4. This CDR3 is CASSPPGLAGKNTQYF. The CDR3 region has the DNA TGTGCCAGCTCACCACCGGGACTAGCGGGAAAGAATACGCAGTATTTT.

This sequence joins TRBV18 and TRBJ2-1; D perhaps matches TRBD2 (6 bases). The germline V gene encodes CDR1 KGHSH and CDR2 LQKENI. The CDR3 has 12 residues. V lost 5 bases to trimming and J lost 8 bases, with 10 bases between them. The CDR3 sequence is CASSLGGDEQFF. In nucleotides, the CDR3 is TGTGCCAGCTCATTAGGAGGGGATGAGCAGTTCTTC.

Only one count was recorded for this clone. J is TRBJ2-5 and V is TRBV3-1 (or the pseudogene TRBV3-2); D possibly corresponds to TRBD1 (5 bases). The CDR3 is made up of 13 amino acids. Germline lookup yields CDR1 LGHDT and CDR2 YNNKEL (reference sequence). Trimming cost V 1 base and J 5 bases, with 8 bases left between them. Here the CDR3 reads CASSQAGMETQYF. CDR3 in DNA: TGTGCCAGCAGCCAAGCAGGGATGGAGACCCAGTACTTC.

The chain is built from TRBV5-4 and TRBJ2-1; 10 bases line up with TRBD2. Looked up from germline, CDR1 is SGHNT and CDR2 is YYREEE (reference sequence). The CDR3 sequence is 15 residues long. The V segment lost 2 bases and the J segment 5 bases; nucleotides outside the gene matches: 4. As DNA, the CDR3 is TGTGCCAGCAGCTTTAGGACTAGCGGAGACAATGAGCAGTTCTTC. Encoded protein: CASSFRTSGDNEQFF.

The V call is TRBV19, the J call TRBJ2-1; 11 bases map to TRBD2. The germline gives CDR1 LNHDA, CDR2 SQIVND (reference sequence). The CDR3 sequence is 15 residues long. V lost 2 bases and J lost 8; bases outside the gene matches: 5. CDR3 nucleotide sequence: TGTGCCAGTAGTATAATTAGCGGGAGGGCGTATGAGCAGTTCTTC. Translation: CASSIISGRAYEQFF.

The chain uses TRBV5-1 and TRBJ2-3; 9 nucleotides line up with TRBD1. Unmatched junction bases numbered 12, after V lost 6 bases and J lost 4 bases. CDR3 length: 16 amino acids. Germline CDR1 SGHRS, CDR2 YFSETQ. The CDR3 reads CASTPEGTGYSDTQYF. CDR3 nucleotides: TGCGCCAGCACCCCGGAGGGGACAGGGTATTCAGATACGCAGTATTTT.

The V gene is TRBV3-1 (or the pseudogene TRBV3-2), the J gene TRBJ2-3, with a possible D match to TRBD2 (5 bases). The CDR3 is 15 residues long. Trimming pared 2 bases from V and 6 bases from J, leaving 15 bases between. Germline V gene data show CDR1 as LGHDT and CDR2 as YNNKEL (reference sequence). The CDR3 region is CASSQTPSPADTQYF. As DNA, the CDR3 is TGTGCCAGCAGCCAAACCCCTAGCCCCGCGGATACGCAGTATTTT.

This clone was counted only a few times. The chain joins TRBV4-3 to TRBJ2-7, with D perhaps TRBD1 (6 bases). Germline values: CDR1 LGHNA, CDR2 YSLEER. The germline V and J ends were trimmed by 4 bases and 3 bases, with 16 bases remaining between them. The CDR3 length is 15 residues. The CDR3 protein is CASSLQTGDLYEQYF. The DNA for the CDR3 is TGCGCCAGCAGCCTCCAGACAGGCGACCTCTACGAGCAGTACTTC.

This clone appeared a few times. This specimen includes other DNA sequences encoding the same CDR3. The V call is TRBV7-6, the J call TRBJ1-5; the D gene is possibly TRBD1 (5 bases). Germline V gene sequence: CDR1 SGHVS, CDR2 FNYEAQ. There are 15 residues in the CDR3. The V end lost 1 base, the J end lost 7 bases, and 14 bases lay between the germline ends. For the CDR3, the DNA is TGTGCCAGCAGCTTAGTCGGGGGGGGGAACCAGCCCCAGCATTTT. Translating gives CASSLVGGGNQPQHF.

This chain connects TRBV30 to TRBJ2-3; D unclear. Trimming shortened V by 2 bases and J by 0 bases, and 18 bases separated the two germline ends. Germline loops: CDR1 GTSNPN, CDR2 SVGIG (reference sequence). The CDR3 spans 17 residues. DNA for the CDR3: TGTGCCTGGAGTCTCACTCGACTGAGCACTAGCACAGATACGCAGTATTTT. It codes for CAWSLTRLSTSTDTQYF.

The chain uses TRBV10-2 and TRBJ2-2, with TRBD2 matching 7 bases. This CDR3 is built from 15 residues. CDR1 and CDR2 from the germline V gene are WSHSY and SAAADI. V lost 4 bases, J lost 6 bases, and 8 bases stayed unmatched. The CDR3 loop reads CASSGTRNSAGELFF. In nucleotides, the CDR3 is TGCGCCAGCAGTGGGACTAGAAATTCAGCCGGGGAGCTGTTTTTT.